The clone carrying this T cell receptor (beta chain) came up many times. No antigen is known for it. Germline values: CDR1 SGHTA, CDR2 FQGNSA. This CDR3 has 14 amino acids. Trimming took 6 bases from V and 2 from J, leaving 14 bases between them. This record comes from a study of T cells in Graves' hyperthyroidism and ophthalmopathy. Study context: At initial diagnosis, before any treatment had begun, peripheral blood was obtained. Study outcomes and limitations: With a median lead of roughly 6.8 months before onset, the model predicted ophthalmopathy.

Subjects aged 18 to 65 presented with newly diagnosed hyperthyroidism of less than 2 months' duration. Fresh peripheral blood, around 10 ml, yielded the PBMCs. Using RNA transcripts as the source, TCR beta CDR3 regions were amplified. First-round RT-PCR with HTBI primers amplified the TCR CDR3 region. One entry per CDR3 protein results from TCRdb running MiXCR on the multiplex PCR reads. The data hold 600,000 to 900,000 distinct CDR3 sequences, with about 16% observed a single time. Sequencing was done on a sample of blood. The TCR originated in a man between 18 and 29 years old with Graves' hyperthyroidism. J is TRBJ2-7 and V is TRBV7-2; possibly TRBD2 for D (6 bases). The CDR3 sequence is CASRRYAGTYEQYF. The CDR3 DNA follows: TGTGCCAGCAGACGGTACGCGGGAACCTACGAGCAGTACTTC.